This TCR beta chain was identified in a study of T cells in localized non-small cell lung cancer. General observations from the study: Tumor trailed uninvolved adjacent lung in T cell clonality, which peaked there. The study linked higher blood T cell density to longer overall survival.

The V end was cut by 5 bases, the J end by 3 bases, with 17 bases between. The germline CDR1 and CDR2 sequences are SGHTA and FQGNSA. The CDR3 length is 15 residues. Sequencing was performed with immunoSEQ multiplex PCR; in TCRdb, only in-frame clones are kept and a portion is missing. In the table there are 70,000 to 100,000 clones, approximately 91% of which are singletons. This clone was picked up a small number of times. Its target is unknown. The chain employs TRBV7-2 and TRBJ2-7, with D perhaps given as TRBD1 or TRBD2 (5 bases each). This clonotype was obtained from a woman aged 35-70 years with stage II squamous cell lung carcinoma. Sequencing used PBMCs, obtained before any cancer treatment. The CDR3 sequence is CASSPDRRGYYEQYF. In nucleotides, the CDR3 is TGTGCCAGCAGCCCCGATAGACGGGGCTACTACGAGCAGTACTTC.